Given below is one T cell receptor (beta chain) in context. Its antigen has not been determined. The germline gene is not matched at one end of the junction; a read error may be the cause. TCRbeta CDR3 regions were amplified from genomic DNA using the immunoSEQ Assay, a bias-controlled multiplex PCR. In the paper's pipeline: Within the assay, amplification of reference gene primers was used to estimate how many nucleated cells each sample contained. To quantify the absolute abundance of each unique TCRbeta CDR3 rearrangement, sequence reads were collapsed and filtered. For each sample, productive Simpson clonality was calculated by taking the square root of Simpson's diversity index across productive rearrangements. Imported from immuneACCESS, the table was reduced by TCRdb to in-frame sequences with V and J called. These copies leave out some clones; in studies compared against another copy, an unresolved V gene accounts for under half, and the cause of the remainder is not known. V and J calls and clone size follow that table, whereas D and trimming were derived from the DNA. This sample holds about 430,000 clones; approximately 90% were observed only once. Over 0.9% of the sample belongs to the ten largest clones.

This sample was taken from a study of blood T cell repertoires in COVID-19 (dated by TCRdb to between 2020 and 2021). Regarding the complete study: Collaborator samples came from the United States, Italy and Spain and covered acute and convalescent phases of COVID-19. HLA class I and class II types, where available, came from metadata supplied by the sample provider rather than from assay-based typing. A freely available public database, intended as a resource for researchers studying the immune response to SARS-CoV-2, is where the repertoires were released. Deeply sampled blood TCRbeta repertoires from subjects exposed to, actively infected with, or recovered from COVID-19 were included in the dataset. The prospective study material was composed of cDNA or gDNA derived from T cells, B-cell-depleted T cells, or PBMCs. Samples were obtained from the ongoing ImmuneRACE study (first 160 participants) and from 1,000 to 1,500 subjects provided by 6 global collaborators. A de-identified subject ID, COVID-19 status, age in years and sex were almost always included in the sample metadata. Overall study outcomes, separate from this receptor: How much clinical and demographic metadata was included differed by source and by participant, and the metadata was provided uncurated.

Participants in the prospective study were aged 18 to 89 years, lived in approximately 26 United States geographic areas, and enrolled through a virtual design. In the prospective study, cohorts were assigned on the basis of participant-reported clinical history obtained from a screening survey and a study questionnaire. Mobile phlebotomists in the prospective study collected whole blood, serum and a nasopharyngeal or oropharyngeal swab from every participant. Participants in the prospective study had the option to provide additional blood draws and questionnaires over a 2-month period. Before DNA extraction, prospective study blood samples were shipped either frozen or at room temperature. CDR1 and CDR2 are drawn from the germline V gene: SGHAT, FQNNGV. Counted from cysteine to phenylalanine, this CDR3 has 13 amino acids. Only the CDR3 portion is preserved as DNA: 39 bases, with reading frame beginning at the first base.

The chain couples TRBV11-2 to TRBJ2-7; a stretch of 7 junction bases matches TRBD1. The receptor comes from a young woman with acute COVID-19. Sequencing was performed on PBMCs or T cells enriched from blood (not recorded which). The CDR3 protein sequence reads: CASSLDRVGEQYF. At the DNA level, the sequence is TGTGCCAGCAGCCTAGACAGGGTGGGAGAGCAGTACTTC.